The rows below give T cell receptor beta chains drawn from one sample of a study of beta chain features in type 1 diabetes. Data came from immunoSEQ multiplex PCR; TCRdb stores just in-frame clones and leaves some out. The sample yields some 700,000 clones, about an eighth seen once. Sequencing was done on a sample of naive CD4+ T cells from blood. These TCRs come from a man between 18 and 29 years old with type 1 diabetes. Both conserved end residues are part of each CDR3. Fields, in order: clone size, J gene, V gene, D gene, CDR3 DNA, CDR3 protein. A D gene is named only where the DNA matches it firmly. Clone size is stated in some rows and not others, as once, few, many or a class when expanded.

few | TRBJ1-1 | TRBV9 | NA | TGTGCCAGCAGCGTAGGTGAGATGAACACTGAAGCTTTCTTT | CASSVGEMNTEAFF
few | TRBJ2-1 | TRBV7-9 | TRBD1 | TGTGCCAGCAGCTTAGCGGACAGGGTCAAGCAGTTCTTC | CASSLADRVKQFF
NA | TRBJ2-5 | TRBV7-2 | NA | TGTGCCAGCAGCTCTCTACAGGGCTGGGGGGAGACCCAGTACTTC | CASSSLQGWGETQYF
NA | TRBJ1-1 | TRBV28 | NA | TGTGCCAGCAGACCCTGGGTGTACACTGAAGCTTTCTTT | CASRPWVYTEAFF
NA | TRBJ1-2 | TRBV2 | NA | TGTGCCAGCAGTGAAGCGGGATATGGCTACACCTTC | CASSEAGYGYTF
NA | TRBJ2-7 | TRBV28 | NA | TGTGCCAGCAGTGACAGTCTTCTCTACGAGCAGTACTTC | CASSDSLLYEQYF
NA | TRBJ1-1 | TRBV5-1 | TRBD1 | TGCGCCAGCAGCGTAACAGGGGTGGCTGAAGCTTTCTTT | CASSVTGVAEAFF
NA | TRBJ2-5 | TRBV18 | NA | TGTGCCAGCTCACCACCGACTAGTGTTTGGACCCAGTACTTC | CASSPPTSVWTQYF
NA | TRBJ1-3 | TRBV9 | NA | TGTGCCAGCAGCGTAGGCGTGGATAACACCATATATTTT | CASSVGVDNTIYF
few | TRBJ1-2 | TRBV7-3 | TRBD1 | TGTGCCAGCAGCCTACAGGGGTTAAGTATGGATGGCTACACCTTC | CASSLQGLSMDGYTF
NA | TRBJ1-2 | TRBV4-1 | TRBD1 | TGCGCCAGCAGCCAACCGGGACAGTATGGCTACACCTTC | CASSQPGQYGYTF
NA | TRBJ2-3 | TRBV5-1 | NA | TGCGCCAGCAGCTTGGCCGGGGATTACACAGATACGCAGTATTTT | CASSLAGDYTDTQYF
NA | TRBJ2-5 | TRBV11-2 | NA | TGTGCCAGCAGCCCCCCAGGGACCCAGTACTTC | CASSPPGTQYF
few | TRBJ1-1 | TRBV7-9 | NA | TGTGCCAGCAGCTTAGCGGGAAACACTGAAGCTTTCTTT | CASSLAGNTEAFF
NA | TRBJ1-1 | TRBV30 | TRBD1 | TGTGCCTCTGCCGGGACAGCGAACACTGAAGCTTTCTTT | CASAGTANTEAFF
few | TRBJ2-7 | TRBV15 | NA | TGTGCCACCAGCCGACACAGCTCCTACGAGCAGTACTTC | CATSRHSSYEQYF
few | TRBJ1-2 | TRBV7-9 | NA | TGTGCCAGCACCTCCCGTGAGTTGGACTATGGCTACACCTTC | CASTSRELDYGYTF
few | TRBJ1-2 | TRBV7-2 | TRBD1 | TGTGCCAGCAGCTTAGGGGACAGGTCGGGTGGCTACACCTTC | CASSLGDRSGGYTF
few | TRBJ2-7 | TRBV28 | NA | TGTGCCAGCACCCAGACGGACCCCTCCGAGCAGTACTTC | CASTQTDPSEQYF
NA | TRBJ1-1 | TRBV6-5 | NA | TGTGCCAGCAGTTACAGCGCTAAGGGGAACACTGAAGCTTTCTTT | CASSYSAKGNTEAFF
few | TRBJ2-2 | TRBV30 | NA | TGTGCCTGGAGTGTACCAGGATTAGCGCGGGAGCTGTTTTTT | CAWSVPGLARELFF
NA | TRBJ1-1 | TRBV19 | NA | TGTGCCAGTAGAGCCCGTTGGGACACTGAAGCTTTCTTT | CASRARWDTEAFF
few | TRBJ2-5 | TRBV5-4 | NA | TGTGCCAGCAGCCCTGGGGAGACCCAGTACTTC | CASSPGETQYF
NA | TRBJ2-5 | TRBV7-2 | TRBD1 | TGTGCCAGCAGCTTAAGTCTTTGGCAGGGGGTTGTAGAGACCCAGTACTTC | CASSLSLWQGVVETQYF